Shown below are 16 T cell receptor beta chains from a single sample sequenced in a study of blood T cell repertoires in COVID-19. TCRdb keeps only in-frame clones here, not all; method: immunoSEQ multiplex PCR. Here the sample spans around 160,000 clones, 80% to 95% being singletons. The sample was peripheral blood. The origin of the receptors is a woman aged 60-75 years with COVID-19, enrolled during active disease.

This sequence joins TRBV4-2 and TRBJ1-5; TRBD1 might be the D (5 bases). CDR1 and CDR2 (germline): LGHNA, YNFKEQ. The germline V and J ends were trimmed by 3 bases and 3 bases, with 12 bases remaining between them. The CDR3 is made up of 15 amino acids. CDR3 loop: CASSQGGGVNQPQHF. The CDR3 DNA is TGTGCCAGCAGCCAGGGGGGGGGAGTCAATCAGCCCCAGCATTTT.

The CDR3 region has the DNA TGTGCCAGCAGTTCCCCTTGGAGCTCTGGGGCCAACGTCCTGACTTTC. The encoded protein is CASSSPWSSGANVLTF. The chain joins TRBV7-2 to TRBJ2-6; D uncertain. V lost 6 bases and J 0 bases, leaving 12 bases between the germline ends. There are 16 residues in the CDR3. In germline, CDR1 is SGHTA, CDR2 FQGNSA.

The chain joins TRBV9 to TRBJ2-2; TRBD2 is a possible D gene (5 bases). V was pared by 3 bases and J by 3 bases, with 12 bases between. The CDR3 totals 15 residues. Germline V gene lookup returns CDR1 SGDLS and CDR2 YYNGEE. As DNA, the CDR3 is TGTGCCAGCAGCGCCCGGGGTGACTACACCGGGGAGCTGTTTTTT. Translated, it gives CASSARGDYTGELFF.

As DNA, the CDR3 is TGTGCCACCAGCCGTCTCGGGCCGGGGGGGATTGAGCAGTACTTC. It yields the protein CATSRLGPGGIEQYF. The rearrangement uses TRBV15 and TRBJ2-7, with 8 bases identical to TRBD2. Germline-derived CDR1 and CDR2 are LNHNV and YYDKDF (reference sequence). J was trimmed by 7 bases and V by 5 bases; bases with no gene match: 13. CDR3 length: 15 amino acids.

The count of this clone is one. The chain links TRBV16 to TRBJ2-7; TRBD2 might be the D (6 bases). V lost 6 bases and J lost 0, with 21 bases in between. The CDR3 has 17 residues. Per the germline V gene, CDR1 is KGHSY and CDR2 is FQNENV. The CDR3 DNA is TGTGCCAGCAGACCCGGGACGTCTACCGGGAGCTCCTACGAGCAGTACTTC. Amino acids: CASRPGTSTGSSYEQYF.

The chain combines TRBV23-1 with TRBJ1-5, with 7 bases fitting TRBD1. TRBV23-1 is designated an ORF whose function remains uncertain. With 4 bases clipped from V and 6 bases from J, the junction kept 12 bases outside the gene matches. The length of the CDR3 is 16 residues. CDR3 bases: TGCGCCAGCAGTCCTCCAGACAGGGTTGATAGTCAGCCCCAGCATTTT. Amino acid sequence: CASSPPDRVDSQPQHF.

The V call is TRBV19, the J call TRBJ2-5, with a weak D call TRBD1 (5 bases). V lost 0 bases to trimming and J lost 2 bases, with 13 bases between them. Germline assignment: CDR1 LNHDA and CDR2 SQIVND (reference sequence). This CDR3 has 16 residues. The CDR3 is CASSIDLWGRQETQYF. The CDR3 DNA follows: TGTGCCAGTAGTATAGATCTATGGGGCCGACAAGAGACCCAGTACTTC.

V is TRBV9 and J is TRBJ1-2; D perhaps matches TRBD1 (5 bases). Trimming left V 3 bases short and J 6 bases short, with 21 bases between. The CDR3 contains 16 residues. The V gene's germline CDR1 is SGDLS and CDR2 YYNGEE. CDR3 sequence reads: CASSEPGFSGDHGYTF. CDR3 bases: TGTGCCAGCAGCGAGCCAGGATTTTCGGGGGACCATGGCTACACCTTC.

This clone was seen just once. V is TRBV7-6 and J is TRBJ2-2, with D possibly being TRBD1 (5 bases). Germline CDR1 and CDR2: SGHVS and FNYEAQ. The CDR3 is 17 amino acids. V lost 1 base, J lost 2 bases, and 14 bases lay in between. The CDR3 DNA reads as TGTGCCAGCAGCTTAGACAGCCTTGGGGCTAACACCGGGGAGCTGTTTTTT. Translation: CASSLDSLGANTGELFF.

The rearrangement joins TRBV5-1 to TRBJ2-5; TRBD1 aligns across 7 bases. Germline CDR1 SGHRS, CDR2 YFSETQ. The CDR3 is 15 amino acids. The V gene end was trimmed by 0 bases and the J gene end by 5 bases; junction bases not matched to a gene: 7. The CDR3 region is CASSLATVQGETQYF. The CDR3 region has the DNA TGCGCCAGCAGCTTGGCTACCGTACAGGGGGAGACCCAGTACTTC.

The chain recombines TRBV7-9 with TRBJ1-1; TRBD1 is a possible D gene (5 bases). From germline, CDR1 is SEHNR and CDR2 FQNEAQ (reference sequence). The CDR3 runs 13 residues. V was clipped by 1 base and J by 3 bases, with 6 bases between them. In nucleotides, the CDR3 is TGTGCCAGCAGCTTAGAACAGGACACTGAAGCTTTCTTT. Its protein is CASSLEQDTEAFF.

Turning to this clone: The sample has other DNA sequences that encode this CDR3 too. The chain combines TRBV7-9 with TRBJ1-2, with 8 bases that match TRBD1. Germline values: CDR1 SEHNR, CDR2 FQNEAQ (reference sequence). The trim removed 8 bases at V and 3 bases at J, leaving 5 bases unmatched. CDR3 size: 13 residues. CDR3 amino acids: CASSPDRDYGYTF. For the CDR3, the DNA is TGTGCCAGCTCCCCGGACAGGGACTATGGCTACACCTTC.

This chain links TRBV6-1 with TRBJ2-1, with 11 bases lining up with TRBD1. Germline V gives CDR1 MNHNS, CDR2 SASEGT. With V trimmed by 4 bases and J by 2 bases, 10 bases remained unmatched. The CDR3 consists of 18 residues. Here the CDR3 reads CASSVAWGTGGTYNEQFF. The CDR3 DNA sequence: TGTGCCAGCAGTGTAGCTTGGGGGACAGGGGGTACCTACAATGAGCAGTTCTTC.

This clone appeared a single time. The chain combines TRBV7-3 with TRBJ1-1, with TRBD1 identical over 7 bases. There are 14 residues in the CDR3. Germline CDR1 is SGHTA and CDR2 is FQGTGA. Trimming at V came to 7 bases and at J to 4 bases, leaving 9 bases not matched to a gene. CDR3 loop: CASTPSGGGTEAFF. Written as DNA, the CDR3 is TGTGCCAGCACCCCCTCAGGGGGAGGCACTGAAGCTTTCTTT.

This chain links TRBV19 with TRBJ1-2; 10 nucleotides align to TRBD1. The CDR3 contains 13 residues. V was clipped by 5 bases and J by 7 bases; unmatched bases: 4. Germline assignment: CDR1 LNHDA and CDR2 SQIVND (reference sequence). In DNA, the CDR3 is TGTGCCAGTAGTCCGGACAGGGGGGGTGGCTACACCTTC. Protein: CASSPDRGGGYTF.

V usage is TRBV4-3 and J usage is TRBJ1-1; no clear D gene. Germline CDR1 reads LGHNA; CDR2 reads YSLEER. This CDR3 is built from 16 residues. Trimming removed 1 base at V and 0 bases at J, with 12 bases between. Written as DNA, the CDR3 is TGCGCCAGCAGCCAAGCGATGTCCAGAATGAACACTGAAGCTTTCTTT. It yields the protein CASSQAMSRMNTEAFF.